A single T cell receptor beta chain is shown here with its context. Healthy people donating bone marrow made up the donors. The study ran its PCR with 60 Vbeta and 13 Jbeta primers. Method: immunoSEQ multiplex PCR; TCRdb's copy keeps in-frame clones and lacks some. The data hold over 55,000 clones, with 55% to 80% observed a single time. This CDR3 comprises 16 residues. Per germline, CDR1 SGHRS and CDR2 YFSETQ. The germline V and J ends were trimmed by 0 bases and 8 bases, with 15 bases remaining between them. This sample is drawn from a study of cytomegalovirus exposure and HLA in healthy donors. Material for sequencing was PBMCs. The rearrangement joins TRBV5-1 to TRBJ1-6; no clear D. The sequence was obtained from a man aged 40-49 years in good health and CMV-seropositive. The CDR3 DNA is TGCGCCAGCAGCTTGGCCGGGGTAATAAACTATTCACCCCTCCACTTT. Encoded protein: CASSLAGVINYSPLHF.